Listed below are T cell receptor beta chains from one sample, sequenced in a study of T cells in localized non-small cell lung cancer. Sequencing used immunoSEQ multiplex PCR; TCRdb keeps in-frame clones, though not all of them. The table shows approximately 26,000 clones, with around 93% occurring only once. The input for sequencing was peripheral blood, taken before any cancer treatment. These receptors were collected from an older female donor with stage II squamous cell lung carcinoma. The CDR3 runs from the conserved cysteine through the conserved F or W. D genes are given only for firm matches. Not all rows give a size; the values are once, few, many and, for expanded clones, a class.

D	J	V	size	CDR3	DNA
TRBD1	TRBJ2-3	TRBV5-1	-	CASSLGQGSSTVQYF	TGCGCCAGCAGCTTGGGACAGGGGAGCAGTACCGTACAGTATTTT
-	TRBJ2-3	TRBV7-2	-	CASSSKWGGRADTQYF	TGTGCCAGCAGCTCCAAATGGGGAGGCAGAGCAGATACGCAGTATTTT
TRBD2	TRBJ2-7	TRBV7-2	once	CASSLVLADSYEQYF	TGTGCCAGCAGCTTAGTCCTAGCGGACTCCTACGAGCAGTACTTC
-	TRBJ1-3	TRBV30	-	CAWTGSSGNTIYF	TGTGCCTGGACAGGGAGCTCTGGAAACACCATATATTTT
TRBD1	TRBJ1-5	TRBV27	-	CASSRDRGDQPQHF	TGTGCCAGCAGTCGGGACAGGGGGGATCAGCCCCAGCATTTT
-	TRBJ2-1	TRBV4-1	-	CASSQEGTVYNEQFF	TGCGCCAGCAGCCAAGAAGGGACCGTCTACAATGAGCAGTTCTTC
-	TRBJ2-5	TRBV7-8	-	CASSAAAPETQYF	TGTGCCAGCAGCGCGGCGGCCCCGGAGACCCAGTACTTC
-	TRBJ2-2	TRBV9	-	CASSVGGTGELFF	TGTGCCAGCAGCGTAGGCGGGACCGGGGAGCTGTTTTTT
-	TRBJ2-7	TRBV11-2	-	CASSLSVYEQYF	TGTGCCAGCAGCTTATCAGTTTACGAGCAGTACTTC
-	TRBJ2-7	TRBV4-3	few	CASSQGHLRAYEQYF	TGCGCCAGCAGCCAAGGACACCTCCGGGCCTACGAGCAGTACTTC
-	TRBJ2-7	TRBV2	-	CASSETVGYEQYF	TGTGCCAGCAGTGAGACGGTGGGGTACGAGCAGTACTTC
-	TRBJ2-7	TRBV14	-	CASSQGTVVTYEQYF	TGTGCCAGCAGCCAAGGGACAGTTGTCACCTACGAGCAGTACTTC
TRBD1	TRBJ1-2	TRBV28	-	CATAKDRGRYGYTF	TGTGCCACCGCCAAGGACAGGGGGCGATATGGCTACACCTTC
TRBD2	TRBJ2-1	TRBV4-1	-	CASSQEFSGSSSYNEQFF	TGCGCCAGCAGCCAGGAATTTAGCGGGTCGAGCTCCTACAATGAGCAGTTCTTC
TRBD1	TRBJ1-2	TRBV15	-	CATSRGQGAGGYTF	TGTGCCACCAGCAGAGGACAGGGGGCCGGGGGCTACACCTTC
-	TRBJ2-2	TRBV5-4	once	CASSLVLIPGELFF	TGTGCCAGCAGCTTGGTCCTTATCCCCGGGGAGCTGTTTTTT
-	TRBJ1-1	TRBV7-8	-	CASSPTGFEAFF	TGTGCCAGCAGCCCGACGGGCTTTGAAGCTTTCTTT
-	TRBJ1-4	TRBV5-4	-	CASSLGVSTNEKLFF	TGTGCCAGCAGCTTGGGGGTTTCAACTAATGAAAAACTGTTTTTT
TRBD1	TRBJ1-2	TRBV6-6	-	CASSRQGAAGGYTF	TGTGCCAGCAGTCGACAGGGGGCTGCCGGCGGCTACACCTTC
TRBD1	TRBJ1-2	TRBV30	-	CAWSVQGSYGYTF	TGTGCCTGGAGTGTACAGGGGAGCTATGGCTACACCTTC
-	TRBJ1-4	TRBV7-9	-	CASSPDRHNEKLFF	TGTGCCAGCAGCCCGGACAGACATAATGAAAAACTGTTTTTT
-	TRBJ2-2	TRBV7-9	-	CASSLTPTNTGELFF	TGTGCCAGCAGCTTGACACCAACGAACACCGGGGAGCTGTTTTTT
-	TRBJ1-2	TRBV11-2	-	CASSLILTVYGYTF	TGTGCCAGCAGCTTAATTCTAACAGTCTATGGCTACACCTTC
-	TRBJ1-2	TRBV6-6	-	CASTRFGREGDGYTF	TGTGCCAGCACCCGATTTGGGAGGGAAGGTGATGGCTACACCTTC
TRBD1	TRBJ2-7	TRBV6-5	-	CASSYSKGAPSEQYF	TGTGCCAGCAGTTACTCGAAGGGGGCGCCCTCCGAGCAGTACTTC
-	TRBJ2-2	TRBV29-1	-	CSVEAAGAETGELFF	TGCAGCGTTGAGGCCGCGGGGGCAGAGACCGGGGAGCTGTTTTTT
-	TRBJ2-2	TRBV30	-	CAWDFGVSYTGELFF	TGTGCCTGGGATTTCGGAGTATCGTACACCGGGGAGCTGTTTTTT
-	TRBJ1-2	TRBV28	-	CASSWGENYGYTF	TGTGCCAGCAGCTGGGGGGAGAACTATGGCTACACCTTC
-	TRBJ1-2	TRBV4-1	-	CASSQAVVANYGYTF	TGCGCCAGCAGCCAGGCTGTGGTCGCTAACTATGGCTACACCTTC
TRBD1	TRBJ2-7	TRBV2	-	CASSEDGAETGYYEQYF	TGTGCCAGCAGTGAAGATGGAGCAGAGACAGGGTACTACGAGCAGTACTTC
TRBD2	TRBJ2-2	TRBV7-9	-	CASSGVGGSNTGELFF	TGTGCCAGCAGCGGGGTCGGGGGGTCGAACACCGGGGAGCTGTTTTTT
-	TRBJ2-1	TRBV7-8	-	CASSSRNEQFF	TGTGCCAGCAGCTCGAGGAATGAGCAGTTCTTC
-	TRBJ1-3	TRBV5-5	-	CASSLYPDSGNTIYF	TGTGCCAGCAGCTTATATCCGGACTCTGGAAACACCATATATTTT
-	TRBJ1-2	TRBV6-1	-	CASSERDTLYGYTF	TGTGCCAGCAGTGAAAGGGACACACTCTATGGCTACACCTTC
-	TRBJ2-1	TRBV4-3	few	CASSQGTSSSYNEQFF	TGCGCCAGCAGCCAAGGGACTTCTAGCTCCTACAATGAGCAGTTCTTC
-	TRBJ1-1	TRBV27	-	CASSSRGSDTEAFF	TGTGCCAGCAGTTCGCGGGGGAGTGACACTGAAGCTTTCTTT
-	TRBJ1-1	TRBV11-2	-	CASSSLWQVAEAFF	TGTGCCAGCAGCTCCCTTTGGCAGGTGGCTGAAGCTTTCTTT
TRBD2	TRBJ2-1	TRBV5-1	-	CASSLAGGRTYNEQFF	TGCGCCAGCAGCTTGGCCGGCGGGAGAACCTACAATGAGCAGTTCTTC
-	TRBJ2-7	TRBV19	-	CASSKVGSDYYEQYF	TGTGCCAGTAGTAAAGTCGGCAGTGACTACTACGAGCAGTACTTC
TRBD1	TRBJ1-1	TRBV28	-	CASSLGTEHTEAFF	TGTGCCAGCAGTCTCGGGACAGAACACACTGAAGCTTTCTTT
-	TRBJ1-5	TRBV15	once	CATSRDRQGPQHF	TGTGCCACCAGCAGAGATCGTCAGGGGCCCCAGCATTTT
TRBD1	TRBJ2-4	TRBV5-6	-	CASSWLQGRFNIQYF	TGTGCCAGCAGCTGGTTACAGGGGCGGTTCAACATTCAGTACTTC
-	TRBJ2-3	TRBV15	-	CATSEAVTDTQYF	TGTGCCACCAGCGAGGCTGTCACAGATACGCAGTATTTT
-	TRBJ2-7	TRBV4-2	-	CASSQEVGSSYEQYF	TGTGCCAGCAGCCAAGAAGTAGGGAGCTCCTACGAGCAGTACTTC
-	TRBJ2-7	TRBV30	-	CAWSSREENEQYF	TGTGCCTGGAGTAGTAGGGAAGAGAACGAGCAGTACTTC
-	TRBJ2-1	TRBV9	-	CASSVGLAPSNEQFF	TGTGCCAGCAGCGTAGGATTAGCGCCCAGCAATGAGCAGTTCTTC
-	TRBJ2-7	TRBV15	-	CATSRPPLPEQYF	TGTGCCACCAGCAGACCCCCCCTTCCCGAGCAGTACTTC
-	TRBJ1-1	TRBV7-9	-	CASNNAGGWITEAFF	TGTGCCAGCAACAACGCGGGGGGCTGGATCACTGAAGCTTTCTTT
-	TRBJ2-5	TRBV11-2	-	CASSPRSVTLETQYF	TGTGCCAGCAGCCCGAGATCGGTAACCTTAGAGACCCAGTACTTC
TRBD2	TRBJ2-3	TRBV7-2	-	CASSSSGGRYADTQYF	TGTGCCAGCAGCTCTAGCGGGGGGAGATACGCAGATACGCAGTATTTT
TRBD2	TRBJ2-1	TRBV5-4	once	CASSAGTSGPNEQFF	TGTGCCAGCAGCGCCGGGACTAGCGGTCCCAATGAGCAGTTCTTC
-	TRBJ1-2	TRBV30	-	CAWSVPGGNGYTF	TGTGCCTGGAGTGTACCCGGGGGCAATGGCTACACCTTC
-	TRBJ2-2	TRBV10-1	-	CASSEGYRGVRLGELFF	TGCGCCAGCAGTGAGGGATATCGGGGTGTAAGGCTCGGGGAGCTGTTTTTT
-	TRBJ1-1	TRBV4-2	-	CASSQEQANTEAFF	TGTGCCAGCAGCCAAGAGCAGGCGAACACTGAAGCTTTCTTT
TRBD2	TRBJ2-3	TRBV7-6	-	CASSLAATSADTQYF	TGTGCCAGCAGCTTAGCAGCGACTAGCGCAGATACGCAGTATTTT